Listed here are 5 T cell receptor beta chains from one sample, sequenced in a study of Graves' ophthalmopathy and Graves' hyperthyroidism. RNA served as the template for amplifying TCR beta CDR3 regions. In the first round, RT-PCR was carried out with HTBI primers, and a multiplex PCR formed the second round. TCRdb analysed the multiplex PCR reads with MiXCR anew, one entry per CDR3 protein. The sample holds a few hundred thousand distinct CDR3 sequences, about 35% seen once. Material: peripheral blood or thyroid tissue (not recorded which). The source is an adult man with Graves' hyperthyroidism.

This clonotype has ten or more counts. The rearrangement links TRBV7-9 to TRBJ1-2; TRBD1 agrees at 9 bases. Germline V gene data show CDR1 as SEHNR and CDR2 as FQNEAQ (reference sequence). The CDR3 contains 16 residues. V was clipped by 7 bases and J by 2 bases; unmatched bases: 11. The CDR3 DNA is TGTGCCAGCACCCCAGTTCCAGGACAGGGGAACTATGGCTACACCTTC. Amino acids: CASTPVPGQGNYGYTF.

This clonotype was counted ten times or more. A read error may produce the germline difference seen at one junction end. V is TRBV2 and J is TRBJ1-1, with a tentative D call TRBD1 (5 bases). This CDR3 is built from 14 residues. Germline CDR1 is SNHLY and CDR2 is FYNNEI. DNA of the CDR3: TGTGCCGGCAGACTCAGGGCGGGGGGCACTGAAGCTTTCTTT. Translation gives CAGRLRAGGTEAFF. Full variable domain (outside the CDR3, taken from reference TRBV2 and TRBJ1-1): EPEVTQTPSHQVTQMGQEVILRCVPISNHLYFYWYRQILGQKVEFLVSFYNNEISEKSEIFDDQFSVERPDGSNFTLKIRSTKLEDSAMYFCAGRLRAGGTEAFFGQGTRLTVV.

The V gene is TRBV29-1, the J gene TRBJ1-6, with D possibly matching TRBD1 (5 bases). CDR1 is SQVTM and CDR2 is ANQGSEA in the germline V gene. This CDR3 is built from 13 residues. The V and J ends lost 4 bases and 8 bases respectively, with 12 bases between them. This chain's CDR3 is CSVAGFGDSPLHF. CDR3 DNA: TGCAGCGTTGCAGGGTTTGGGGATTCACCCCTCCACTTT.

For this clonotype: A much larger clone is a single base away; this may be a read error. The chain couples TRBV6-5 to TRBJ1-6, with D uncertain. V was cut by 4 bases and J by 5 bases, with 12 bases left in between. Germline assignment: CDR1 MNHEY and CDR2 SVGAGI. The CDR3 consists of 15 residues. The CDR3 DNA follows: TGTGCCAGCAGTTTGGCAGTTTCTGATAATTCACCCCTCCACTTT. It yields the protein CASSLAVSDNSPLHF.

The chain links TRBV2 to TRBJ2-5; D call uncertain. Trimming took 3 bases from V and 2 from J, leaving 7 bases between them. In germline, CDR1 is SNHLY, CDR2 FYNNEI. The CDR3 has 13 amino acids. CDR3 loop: CASSEPRQETQYF. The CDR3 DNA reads TGTGCCAGCAGTGAGCCACGGCAAGAGACCCAGTACTTC.